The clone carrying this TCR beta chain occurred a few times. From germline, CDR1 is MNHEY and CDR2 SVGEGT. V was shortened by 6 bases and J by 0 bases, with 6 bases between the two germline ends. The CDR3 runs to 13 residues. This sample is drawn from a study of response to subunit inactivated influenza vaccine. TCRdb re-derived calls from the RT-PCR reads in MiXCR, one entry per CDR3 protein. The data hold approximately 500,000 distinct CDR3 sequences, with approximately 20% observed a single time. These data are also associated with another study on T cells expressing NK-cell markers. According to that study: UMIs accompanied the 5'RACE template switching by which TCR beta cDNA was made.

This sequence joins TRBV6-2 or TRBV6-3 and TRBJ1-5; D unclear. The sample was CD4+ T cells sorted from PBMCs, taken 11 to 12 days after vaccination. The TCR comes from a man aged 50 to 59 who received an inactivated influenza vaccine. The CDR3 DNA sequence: TGTGCCAGCAGCTACCTTAGCAATCAGCCCCAGCATTTT. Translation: CASSYLSNQPQHF.